A selection of T cell receptor beta chains follows, all from one sample in a study of radiotherapy plus CTLA-4 blockade in lung cancer. The data were produced by immunoSEQ multiplex PCR, yet TCRdb's version contains in-frame clones alone and is incomplete. The sample consists of tens of thousands of clones, about 88% of them appearing once. The sample here was peripheral blood, taken from a patient treated with radiotherapy plus ipilimumab. These receptors originate from a human donor with non-small cell lung cancer whose response to radiotherapy plus ipilimumab could not be evaluated. The conserved cysteine and the conserved F or W are not part of the CDR3 here. D genes are given only for firm matches. A clone size is listed for some rows: how often the clone was seen (once, few, many), or a class if it is expanded.

len | v_gene | d_gene | abundance | CDR3aa
14 | TRBV10-2 | TRBD1 | . | ASSPTGGPSYNEQF
11 | TRBV30 | . | . | AWRGGPNEKLF
12 | TRBV7-2 | . | . | ASSFGGARYEQY
12 | TRBV25-1 | TRBD2 | . | ASSSSGRTDTQY
12 | TRBV11-2 | TRBD1 | . | ASSFRGRGTEAF
15 | TRBV5-1 | TRBD2 | . | ASSLSSTSGGIGELF
14 | TRBV2 | TRBD1 | . | ASKIDRTGGGETQY
13 | TRBV5-6 | TRBD2 | . | ASRLAGPTSTQQY
12 | TRBV5-6 | . | few | ASSLGTGTHEQY
13 | TRBV5-4 | TRBD1 | . | ASSAGTAAYNEQF
14 | TRBV2 | TRBD2 | . | ASNVGLAGITGELF
12 | TRBV19 | . | . | ASTRTEGNSPLH
14 | TRBV28 | . | . | ASSSLAGSSGNTIY
14 | TRBV5-4 | TRBD2 | . | ASRRGTSGPYNEQF
13 | TRBV10-1 | TRBD1 | . | ASTEKGGYSYEQY
13 | TRBV5-6 | . | . | ASSLDTLARGTQY
15 | TRBV4-1 | TRBD1 | . | ASSHILQGDSHYEQY
10 | TRBV29-1 | . | . | SVEGTADGYT
13 | TRBV6-1 | . | . | ASSRQDPNTGELF
13 | TRBV7-2 | TRBD1 | few | ASSTGTGSSYEQY
12 | TRBV6-6 | TRBD1 | . | ASSTGQGSYEQY
12 | TRBV14 | . | . | ASSQVNREETQY
15 | TRBV9 | . | . | ASPTLPGSQPNTEAF
12 | TRBV27 | TRBD1 | . | ASGTGGPFQPQH
13 | TRBV6-1 | TRBD2 | . | ASIPGGSSYNEQF
9 | TRBV19 | . | . | ASSIAREQF